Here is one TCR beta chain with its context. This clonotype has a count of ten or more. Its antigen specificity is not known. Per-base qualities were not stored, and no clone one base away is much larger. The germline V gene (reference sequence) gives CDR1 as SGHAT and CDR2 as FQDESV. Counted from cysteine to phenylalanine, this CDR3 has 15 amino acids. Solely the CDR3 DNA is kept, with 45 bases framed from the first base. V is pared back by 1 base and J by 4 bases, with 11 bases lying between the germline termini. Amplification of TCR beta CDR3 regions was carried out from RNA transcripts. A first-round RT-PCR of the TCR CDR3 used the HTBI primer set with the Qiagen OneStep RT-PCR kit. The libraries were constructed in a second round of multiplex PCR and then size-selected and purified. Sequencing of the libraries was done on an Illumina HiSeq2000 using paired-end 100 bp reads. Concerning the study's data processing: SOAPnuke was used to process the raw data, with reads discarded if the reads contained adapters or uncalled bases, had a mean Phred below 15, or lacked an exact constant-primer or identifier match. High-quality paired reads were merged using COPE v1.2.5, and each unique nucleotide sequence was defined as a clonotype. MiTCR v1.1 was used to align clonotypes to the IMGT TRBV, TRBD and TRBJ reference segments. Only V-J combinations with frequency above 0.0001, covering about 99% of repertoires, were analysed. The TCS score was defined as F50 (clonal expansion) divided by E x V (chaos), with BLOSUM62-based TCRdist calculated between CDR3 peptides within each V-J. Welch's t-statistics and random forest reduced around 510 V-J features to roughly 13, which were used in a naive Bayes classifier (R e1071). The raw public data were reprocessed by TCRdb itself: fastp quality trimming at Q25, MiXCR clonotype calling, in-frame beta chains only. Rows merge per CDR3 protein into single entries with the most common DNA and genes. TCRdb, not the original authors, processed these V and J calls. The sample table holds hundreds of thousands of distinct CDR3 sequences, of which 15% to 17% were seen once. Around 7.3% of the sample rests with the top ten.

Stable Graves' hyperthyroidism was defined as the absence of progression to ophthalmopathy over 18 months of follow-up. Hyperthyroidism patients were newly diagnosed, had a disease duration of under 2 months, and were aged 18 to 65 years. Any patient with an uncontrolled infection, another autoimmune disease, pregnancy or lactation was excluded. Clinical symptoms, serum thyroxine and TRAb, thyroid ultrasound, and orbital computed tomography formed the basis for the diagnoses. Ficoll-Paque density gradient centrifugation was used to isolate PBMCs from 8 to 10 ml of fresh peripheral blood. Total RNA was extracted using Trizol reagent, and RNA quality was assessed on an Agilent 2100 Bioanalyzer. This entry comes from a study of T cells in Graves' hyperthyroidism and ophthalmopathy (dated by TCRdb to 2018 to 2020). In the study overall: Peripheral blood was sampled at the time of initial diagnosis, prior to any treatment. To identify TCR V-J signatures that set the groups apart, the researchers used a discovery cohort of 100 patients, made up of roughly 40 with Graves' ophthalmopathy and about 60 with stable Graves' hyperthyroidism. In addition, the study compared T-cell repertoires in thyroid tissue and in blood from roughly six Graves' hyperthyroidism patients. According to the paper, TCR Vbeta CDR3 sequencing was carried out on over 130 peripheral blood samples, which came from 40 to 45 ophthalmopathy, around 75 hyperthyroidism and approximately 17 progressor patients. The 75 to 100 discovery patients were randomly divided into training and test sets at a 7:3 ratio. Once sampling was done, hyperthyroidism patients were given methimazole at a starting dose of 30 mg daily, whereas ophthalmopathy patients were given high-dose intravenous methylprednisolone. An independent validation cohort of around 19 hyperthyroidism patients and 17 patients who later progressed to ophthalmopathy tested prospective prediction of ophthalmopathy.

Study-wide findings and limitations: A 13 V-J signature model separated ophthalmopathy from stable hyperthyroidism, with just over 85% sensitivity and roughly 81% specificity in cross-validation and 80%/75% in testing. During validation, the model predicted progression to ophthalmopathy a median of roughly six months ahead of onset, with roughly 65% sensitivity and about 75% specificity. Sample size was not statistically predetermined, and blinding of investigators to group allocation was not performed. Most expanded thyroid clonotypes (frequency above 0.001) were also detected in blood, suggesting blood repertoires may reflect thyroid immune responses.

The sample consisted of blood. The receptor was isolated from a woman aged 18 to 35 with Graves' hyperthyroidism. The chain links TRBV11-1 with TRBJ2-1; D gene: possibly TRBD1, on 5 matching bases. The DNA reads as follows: TGTGCCAGCAGCTTAGGTGGGGCTTTATACAATGAGCAGTTCTTC. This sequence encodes CASSLGGALYNEQFF.